The entry below gives a single T cell receptor beta chain sequence along with its context. Its antigen is currently unknown. TCRdb recomputed calls from the reads with MiXCR, one row per CDR3 protein. The sample yields tens of thousands of distinct CDR3 sequences, about a fifth seen once. This sample is drawn from a study of T cell repertoires in cytomegalovirus infection. On the study more broadly: Both recently identified HLA-C-restricted and well-studied HLA-B-restricted CMV epitopes were used in the study. A matching HLA type, together with CMV infection, was signaled by public TCR beta signatures. Whole-study findings and limits: Frequencies of public TCR beta families were cumulated, and this identified carriers of CMV plus the relevant HLA. Dominant in the ex vivo response were TCR beta clonotypes restricted by HLA-C and specific for CMV.

Trimming took 2 bases from V and 0 from J, leaving 11 bases between them. Germline CDR1 is SGHTA and CDR2 is FQGNSA. The CDR3 is 15 amino acids. The V gene is TRBV7-2, the J gene TRBJ2-7; unclear D gene. The sample consisted of CD8+ T cells from cultured PBMCs, taken from culture after CMV antigen stimulation. The receptor was isolated from a human donor in good health (CMV status not recorded). Some clones in this sample may be carry-over from other donors' samples. CDR3 bases: TGTGCCAGCAGCTTAACGGACGCGAGCTCCTACGAGCAGTACTTC. Translation: CASSLTDASSYEQYF.